This paragraph covers one T cell receptor beta chain sequence. Its antigen has not been determined. It has no much larger one-base neighbor in the sample; base qualities were not kept. Genomic DNA was the input for TRB sequencing, which was run either with the immunoSEQ assay at survey resolution or with the hsTCRB kit. The paper's processing steps were these. The immunoSEQ software handled the initial read processing, while the LymphoSeq R package was used for the repertoire analyses. Clonality was computed as 1 minus normalized Shannon entropy, and a Gini coefficient was also calculated for each TRB dataset. Phenotypes of unsorted samples were inferred by mapping TRB sequences from sorted subsets of the recipient or donor onto the same recipient's unsorted samples. Not all clones reach the TCRdb copy of this immuneACCESS table, which keeps in-frame sequences only. Checked studies attribute under half of the gap to unresolved V genes and leave the rest unexplained. That table supplies the V and J calls and clone size; D and trimming were determined from the DNA. This sample gives 4,500 to 7,000 clones in total; around 93% of them show up just once. The ten biggest clones cover roughly 1.3% of the sample.

The V end gives up 5 bases and the J end 0 bases, leaving 6 bases in the junction not matched to a gene. CDR1 and CDR2, per the germline V gene (reference sequence), are MNHNY and SVGAGI. The CDR3, from cysteine to phenylalanine, totals 15 residues. The kept DNA is CDR3 alone, 45 bases in frame from the first base. This entry comes from a study of T cells after posttransplantation cyclophosphamide (dated by TCRdb to the mid-2010s). Study-level background: Using TRB sequencing, the study followed how the T cell repertoire reconstituted after myeloablative bone marrow transplantation in which posttransplantation cyclophosphamide served as GVHD prophylaxis. Public TRB sequences were searched against a database of over 3,600 sequences associated with responses to pathogens, tumor antigens, self-antigens and alloantigens. TRB sequencing was performed on blood from all 35 or so PTCy patients with 1-year posttransplant specimens. Samples from under 40 PTCy-treated patients, along with samples from some 15 of their related bone marrow donors, underwent antigen receptor sequencing. Because TRA and TRB clonality correlated tightly in under ten samples, the subsequent TCR analyses were limited to TRB only. Up to about 3 additional blood samples from 2 to 5.2 years after transplant were also TRB-sequenced in 3 patients, as was pretransplant blood from 4 patients.

General findings and caveats noted by the study authors: Across about 40 patients, TRB clonality was highly associated with recipient CMV seropositivity and CMV reactivation, and PTCy diversity was similar to diversity in CNI/methotrexate controls. The TRB repertoires of T cells infiltrating skin or GI tract showed only limited overlap with the TRB repertoires of T cells in blood. Donor-recipient similarity was low at 1-2 months but rose over the first year, and later blood repertoires were often dominated by donor CD8+ memory clones.

Mononuclear cells from peripheral blood and bone marrow were separated by Ficoll-Hypaque density centrifugation and then cryopreserved. CD4+ and CD8+ T cells, including naive and memory subsets, were sorted by FACS using a FACSAria II. The sequence was obtained from a woman in her sixties or seventies in good health, CMV-negative, and a related stem cell transplant donor. Sequenced sample: CD4+ T cells sorted from bone marrow. This receptor chain uses TRBV6-6 and TRBJ1-1; 7 central bases correspond to TRBD1. The DNA sequence reads TGTGCCAGCAGTAACGACAGGGTGGTGAACACTGAAGCTTTCTTT. Its protein is CASSNDRVVNTEAFF.